What follows is one T cell receptor beta chain and its context. This sample is part of a study of cytomegalovirus exposure and HLA in healthy donors. Primers included in the PCR were 60 Vbeta and 13 Jbeta primers. Repertoires were generated with immunoSEQ multiplex PCR, while TCRdb's copy carries only in-frame clones and drops some. The sample has 70,000 to 95,000 clones; around 81% are singletons. Germline CDR1 reads SGHRS; CDR2 reads YFSETQ. V was pared by 0 bases and J by 7 bases, with 4 bases of the junction left unmatched. The CDR3 is made up of 13 amino acids. This TCR derives from a man aged 18 to 30 in good health and CMV-seronegative. Sequenced sample: PBMCs. The chain links TRBV5-1 to TRBJ2-7, with TRBD1 matching over 7 bases. CDR3 loop: CASSLETGVEQYF. The CDR3 DNA is TGCGCCAGCAGCTTGGAAACAGGGGTTGAGCAGTACTTC.